This T cell receptor beta chain was identified during a study of blood T cell repertoires in COVID-19. Study details: The samples span acute and convalescent COVID-19 from the United States, Italy and Spain. T cells, B-cell-depleted T cells, or PBMCs supplied cDNA or gDNA.

The CDR3 has 15 amino acids. The V gene lost 3 bases and the J gene lost 8 bases, with 17 bases spanning the gap. The germline V gene encodes CDR1 SGDLS and CDR2 YYNGEE. The authors' processing: Reference gene primer amplification gave estimated nucleated cell counts. Libraries were prepared by immunoSEQ multiplex PCR; TCRdb keeps only in-frame clonotypes and omits some of them. From that table come the V and J calls and clone size; the DNA was used to work out D and trimming. The table lists a few hundred thousand clones, approximately 85% of them singletons. The count of this clone is one. The specimen sequenced was peripheral blood. The chain links TRBV9 to TRBJ1-4; D not resolved. This sequence originates from a man at least 80 years old with acute or convalescent COVID-19. CDR3 nucleotides: TGTGCCAGCAGCGACTCCCCGGTGGGAGGGGAAAAACTGTTTTTT. Its translation is CASSDSPVGGEKLFF.